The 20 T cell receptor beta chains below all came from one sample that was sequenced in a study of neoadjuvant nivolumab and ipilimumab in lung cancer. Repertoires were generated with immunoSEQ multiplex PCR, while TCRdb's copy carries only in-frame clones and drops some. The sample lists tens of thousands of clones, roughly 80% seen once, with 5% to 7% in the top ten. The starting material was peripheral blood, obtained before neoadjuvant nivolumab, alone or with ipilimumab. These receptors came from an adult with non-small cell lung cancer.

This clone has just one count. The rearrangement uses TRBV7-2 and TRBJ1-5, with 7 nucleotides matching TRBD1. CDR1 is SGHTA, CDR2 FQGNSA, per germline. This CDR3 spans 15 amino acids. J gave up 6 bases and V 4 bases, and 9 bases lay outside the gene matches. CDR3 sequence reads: CASSSGGGAVQPQHF. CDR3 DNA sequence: TGTGCCAGCAGCTCAGGGGGGGGCGCAGTTCAGCCCCAGCATTTT. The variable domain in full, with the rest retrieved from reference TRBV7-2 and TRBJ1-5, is GAGVSQSPSNKVTEKGKDVELRCDPISGHTALYWYRQSLGQGLEFLIYFQGNSAPDKSGLPSDRFSAERTGGSVSTLTIQRTQQEDSAVYLCASSSGGGAVQPQHFGDGTRLSIL.

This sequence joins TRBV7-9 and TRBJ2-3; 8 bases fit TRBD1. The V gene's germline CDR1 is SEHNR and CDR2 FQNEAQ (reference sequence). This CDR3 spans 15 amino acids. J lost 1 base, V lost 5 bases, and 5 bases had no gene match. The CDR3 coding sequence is TGTGCCAGCAGCCCGCAGGGGGCGCGCACAGATACGCAGTATTTT. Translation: CASSPQGARTDTQYF.

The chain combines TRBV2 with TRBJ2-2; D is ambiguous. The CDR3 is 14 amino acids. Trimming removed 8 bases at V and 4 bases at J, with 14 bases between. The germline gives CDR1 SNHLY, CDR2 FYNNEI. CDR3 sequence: CASCPLAATGELFF. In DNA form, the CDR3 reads TGTGCCAGCTGTCCTCTCGCCGCCACCGGGGAGCTGTTTTTT.

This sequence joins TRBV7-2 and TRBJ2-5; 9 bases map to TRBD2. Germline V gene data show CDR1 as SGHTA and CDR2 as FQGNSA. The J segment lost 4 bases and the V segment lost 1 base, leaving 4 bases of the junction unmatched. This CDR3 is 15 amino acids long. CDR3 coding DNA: TGTGCCAGCAGCTTAGGCGCGGGGGGGCGAGAGACCCAGTACTTC. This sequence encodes CASSLGAGGRETQYF.

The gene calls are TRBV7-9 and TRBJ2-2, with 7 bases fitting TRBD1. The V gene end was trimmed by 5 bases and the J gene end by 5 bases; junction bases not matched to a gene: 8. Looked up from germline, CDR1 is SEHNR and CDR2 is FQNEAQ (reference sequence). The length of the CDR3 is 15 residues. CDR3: CASSRDRVGTGELFF. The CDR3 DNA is TGTGCCAGCAGCCGTGACAGGGTAGGAACCGGGGAGCTGTTTTTT.

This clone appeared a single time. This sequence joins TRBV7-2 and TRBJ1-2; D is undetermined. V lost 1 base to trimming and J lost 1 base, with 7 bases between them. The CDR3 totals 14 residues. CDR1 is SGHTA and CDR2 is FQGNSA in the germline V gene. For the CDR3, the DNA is TGTGCCAGCAGCTTAGTGTCCGATAACTATGGCTACACCTTC. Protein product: CASSLVSDNYGYTF.

CDR3 nucleotides: TGCGCCAGCAGCCAACATAACCGGGCTACTGAAGCTTTCTTT. Protein sequence: CASSQHNRATEAFF. The V call is TRBV4-3, the J call TRBJ1-1; no reliable D call. The CDR3 spans 14 residues. V was cut by 2 bases and J by 5 bases, with 12 bases left in between. CDR1 and CDR2 (germline): LGHNA, YSLEER.

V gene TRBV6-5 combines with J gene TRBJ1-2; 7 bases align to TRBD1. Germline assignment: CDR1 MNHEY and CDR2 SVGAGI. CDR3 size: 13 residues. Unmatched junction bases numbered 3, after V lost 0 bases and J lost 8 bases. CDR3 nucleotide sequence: TGTGCCAGCAGTTACTCGGCAGGGGGAGGCTACACCTTC. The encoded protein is CASSYSAGGGYTF.

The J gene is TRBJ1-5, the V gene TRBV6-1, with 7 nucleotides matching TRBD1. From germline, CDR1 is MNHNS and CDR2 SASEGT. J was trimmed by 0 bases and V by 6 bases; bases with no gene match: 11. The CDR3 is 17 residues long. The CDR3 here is CASSENSDRPSNQPQHF. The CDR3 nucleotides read TGTGCCAGCAGCGAAAACTCGGACAGGCCTAGCAATCAGCCCCAGCATTTT.

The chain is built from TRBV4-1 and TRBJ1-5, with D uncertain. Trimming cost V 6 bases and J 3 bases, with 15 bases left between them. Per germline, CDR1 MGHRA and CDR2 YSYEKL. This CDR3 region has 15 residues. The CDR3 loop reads CASRGSYTDNQPQHF. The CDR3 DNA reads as TGCGCCAGCAGAGGGAGCTACACTGACAATCAGCCCCAGCATTTT.

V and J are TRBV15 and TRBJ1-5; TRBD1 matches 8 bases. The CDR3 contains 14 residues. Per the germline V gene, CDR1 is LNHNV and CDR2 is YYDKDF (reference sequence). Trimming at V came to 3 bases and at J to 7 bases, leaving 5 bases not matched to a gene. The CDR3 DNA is TGTGCCACCAGCAGCGGACAGGGAAGGCAGCCCCAGCATTTT. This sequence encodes CATSSGQGRQPQHF.

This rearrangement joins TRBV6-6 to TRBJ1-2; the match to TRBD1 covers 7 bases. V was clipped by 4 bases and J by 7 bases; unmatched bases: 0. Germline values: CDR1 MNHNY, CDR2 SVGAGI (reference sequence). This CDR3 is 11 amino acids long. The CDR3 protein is CASSSGGGYTF. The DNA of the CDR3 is TGTGCCAGCAGTTCAGGGGGTGGCTACACCTTC.

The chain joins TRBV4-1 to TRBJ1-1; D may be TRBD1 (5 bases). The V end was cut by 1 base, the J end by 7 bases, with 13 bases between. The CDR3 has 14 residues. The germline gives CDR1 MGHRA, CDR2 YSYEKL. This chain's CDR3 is CASSQVGERLEAFF. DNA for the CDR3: TGCGCCAGCAGCCAAGTAGGGGAGAGACTTGAAGCTTTCTTT.

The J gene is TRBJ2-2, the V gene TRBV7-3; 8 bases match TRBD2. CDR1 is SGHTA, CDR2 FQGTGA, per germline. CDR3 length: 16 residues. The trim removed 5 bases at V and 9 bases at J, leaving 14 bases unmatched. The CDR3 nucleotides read TGTGCCAGCAGCCCCGGACTAGCCGGGAGGGCCTGGGAGCTGTTTTTT. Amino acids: CASSPGLAGRAWELFF.

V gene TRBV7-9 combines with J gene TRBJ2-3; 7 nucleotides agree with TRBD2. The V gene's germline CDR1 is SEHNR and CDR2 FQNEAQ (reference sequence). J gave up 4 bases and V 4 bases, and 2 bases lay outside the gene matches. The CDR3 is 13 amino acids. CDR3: CASSWGGADTQYF. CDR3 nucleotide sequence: TGTGCCAGCAGCTGGGGGGGTGCAGATACGCAGTATTTT.

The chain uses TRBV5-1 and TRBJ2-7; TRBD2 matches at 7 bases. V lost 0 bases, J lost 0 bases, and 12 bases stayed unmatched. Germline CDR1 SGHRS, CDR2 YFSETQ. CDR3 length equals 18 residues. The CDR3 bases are TGCGCCAGCAGCTTGGCCCCATCGGGACTACAAATCTCCTACGAGCAGTACTTC. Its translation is CASSLAPSGLQISYEQYF.

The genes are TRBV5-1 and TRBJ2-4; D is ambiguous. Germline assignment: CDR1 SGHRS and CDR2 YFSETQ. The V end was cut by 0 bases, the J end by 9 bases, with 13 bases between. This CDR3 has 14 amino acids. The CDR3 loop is CASSLGAGLFIQYF. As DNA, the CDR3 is TGCGCCAGCAGCTTGGGCGCCGGGTTATTCATTCAGTACTTC.

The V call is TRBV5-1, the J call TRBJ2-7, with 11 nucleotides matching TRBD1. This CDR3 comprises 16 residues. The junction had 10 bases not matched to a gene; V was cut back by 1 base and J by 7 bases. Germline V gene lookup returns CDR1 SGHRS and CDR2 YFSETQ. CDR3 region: CASSLFGTGGMEEQYF. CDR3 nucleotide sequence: TGCGCCAGCAGCTTGTTCGGGACAGGGGGAATGGAAGAGCAGTACTTC. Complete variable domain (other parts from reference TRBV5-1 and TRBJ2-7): KAGVTQTPRYLIKTRGQQVTLSCSPISGHRSVSWYQQTPGQGLQFLFEYFSETQRNKGNFPGRFSGRQFSNSRSEMNVSTLELGDSALYLCASSLFGTGGMEEQYFGPGTRLTVT.

CDR3 loop: CASSEGGVTDTQYF. CDR3 bases: TGTGCCAGCAGCGAGGGAGGGGTTACAGATACGCAGTATTTT. The chain recombines TRBV9 with TRBJ2-3, with 7 bases matching TRBD2. CDR1 SGDLS and CDR2 YYNGEE come from the germline V gene. V lost 3 bases to trimming and J lost 3 bases; unmatched junction nucleotides: 4. There are 14 residues in the CDR3.

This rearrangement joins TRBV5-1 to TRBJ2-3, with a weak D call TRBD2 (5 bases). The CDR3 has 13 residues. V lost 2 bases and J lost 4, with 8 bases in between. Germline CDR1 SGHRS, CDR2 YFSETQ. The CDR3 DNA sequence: TGCGCCAGCAGCTTACTAGTAGCAGATACGCAGTATTTT. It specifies CASSLLVADTQYF. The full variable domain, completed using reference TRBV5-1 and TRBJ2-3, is KAGVTQTPRYLIKTRGQQVTLSCSPISGHRSVSWYQQTPGQGLQFLFEYFSETQRNKGNFPGRFSGRQFSNSRSEMNVSTLELGDSALYLCASSLLVADTQYFGPGTRLTVL.